The 23 T cell receptor beta chains presented below share a single source sample, sequenced in a study of T cells in Graves' hyperthyroidism and ophthalmopathy. What was amplified from RNA transcripts were TCR beta CDR3 regions. An initial round of RT-PCR targeting the TCR CDR3 relied on the HTBI primer set. In TCRdb, the multiplex PCR reads were re-called with MiXCR into one record per CDR3 protein. This table holds around 760,000 distinct CDR3 sequences, roughly a third found once. The sequenced sample consisted of blood. Source of these receptors: a woman aged 40-49 years with Graves' hyperthyroidism.

This clonotype was detected many times. This chain links TRBV29-1 with TRBJ1-1; possibly TRBD1 for D (5 bases). Looked up from germline, CDR1 is SQVTM and CDR2 is ANQGSEA. CDR3 size: 15 residues. Trimming took 8 bases from V and 0 from J, leaving 19 bases between them. The CDR3 is CSYRPGLLLNTEAFF. Written as DNA, the CDR3 is TGCAGCTACAGGCCCGGGCTCCTACTGAACACTGAAGCTTTCTTT.

Many counts were recorded for this clonotype. The V and J genes are TRBV5-5 and TRBJ2-5; D is possibly TRBD1 (5 bases). The V gene's germline CDR1 is SGHKS and CDR2 YYEKEE (reference sequence). CDR3 length: 17 residues. Deletions cut 4 bases from V and 1 base from J, with 20 bases between. CDR3 residues: CASSRTSAPAVQETQYF. The CDR3 DNA follows: TGTGCCAGCAGCCGGACAAGCGCACCGGCCGTCCAAGAGACCCAGTACTTC.

The rearrangement links TRBV19 to TRBJ1-5; a possible D gene is TRBD1 (5 bases). Per germline, CDR1 LNHDA and CDR2 SQIVND (reference sequence). The CDR3 is made up of 15 amino acids. Trimming removed 2 bases from V and 2 bases from J, with 10 bases in between. The CDR3 here is CASSISQGGNQPQHF. CDR3 bases: TGTGCCAGTAGTATAAGCCAGGGCGGCAATCAGCCCCAGCATTTT.

Ten or more counts support this clonotype. This chain links TRBV20-1 with TRBJ1-1; no reliable D call. The V end lost 6 bases, the J end lost 2 bases, and 10 bases lay between the germline ends. The CDR3 has 12 residues. CDR1 is DFQATT and CDR2 is SNEGSKA in the germline V gene (reference sequence). The CDR3 sequence is CSAEKQNTEAFF. CDR3 coding DNA: TGCAGTGCAGAGAAACAAAACACTGAAGCTTTCTTT.

The V gene is TRBV6-5, the J gene TRBJ1-2; D is possibly TRBD1 (5 bases). From germline, CDR1 is MNHEY and CDR2 SVGAGI. The length of the CDR3 is 16 residues. V lost 1 base, J lost 3 bases, and 15 bases lay in between. The CDR3 DNA sequence: TGTGCCAGCAGTTACTTCAGGGTTCCTTCGGACTATGGCTACACCTTC. As protein: CASSYFRVPSDYGYTF.

The CDR3 sequence: CSVGTGNKGSYGYTF. Written as DNA, the CDR3 is TGCAGCGTTGGGACAGGGAACAAGGGGAGCTATGGCTACACCTTC. This chain uses TRBV29-1 with TRBJ1-2, with 8 bases identical to TRBD1. CDR3 length equals 15 residues. V gave up 4 bases and J gave up 4 bases; unmatched junction bases: 11. Looked up from germline, CDR1 is SQVTM and CDR2 is ANQGSEA. Drawing the rest from reference TRBV29-1 and TRBJ1-2, the complete variable domain is SAVISQKPSRDICQRGTSLTIQCQVDSQVTMMFWYRQQPGQSLTLIATANQGSEATYESGFVIDKFPISRPNLTFSTLTVSNMSPEDSSIYLCSVGTGNKGSYGYTFGSGTRLTVV.

The chain links TRBV6-2 or TRBV6-3 to TRBJ1-5; D ambiguous. Trimming removed 4 bases from V and 5 bases from J, with 9 bases in between. Per the germline V gene, CDR1 is MNHEY and CDR2 is SVGEGT. The CDR3 is 13 amino acids. The CDR3 loop reads CASSLPGDQPQHF. In nucleotides, the CDR3 is TGTGCCAGCAGTTTGCCGGGCGATCAGCCCCAGCATTTT.

This clonotype was counted ten times or more. The chain employs TRBV15 and TRBJ1-1, with D hard to call. The V end lost 9 bases, the J end lost 2 bases, and 13 bases lay between the germline ends. Germline CDR1 and CDR2: LNHNV and YYDKDF (reference sequence). The CDR3 totals 13 residues. The CDR3: CATSFDPNTEAFF. CDR3 coding DNA: TGTGCCACTTCGTTTGATCCCAACACTGAAGCTTTCTTT.

The chain employs TRBV5-1 and TRBJ2-7; 8 bases fit TRBD1. Losses at the gene ends were 0 bases for V and 3 bases for J; bases not matched to a gene: 8. This CDR3 region has 16 residues. The germline V gene encodes CDR1 SGHRS and CDR2 YFSETQ. The CDR3 DNA reads as TGCGCCAGCAGCTTGGACCCCGGGACAGGCCTCTACGAGCAGTACTTC. This translates into CASSLDPGTGLYEQYF.

This clonotype was counted at least ten times. CDR3 amino acids: CATSIRQSPLYEQYF. The CDR3 DNA sequence: TGTGCCACCAGCATAAGACAGTCCCCACTCTACGAGCAGTACTTC. The V call is TRBV15, the J call TRBJ2-7, with D perhaps matching TRBD1 (5 bases). The CDR3 runs 15 residues. V was cut by 4 bases and J by 3 bases, with 16 bases left in between. CDR1 and CDR2 from the germline V gene are LNHNV and YYDKDF (reference sequence).

This clonotype was picked up a small number of times. The chain couples TRBV6-5 to TRBJ1-1; D gene unclear. The germline V and J ends were trimmed by 5 bases and 4 bases, with 14 bases remaining between them. The CDR3 is made up of 14 amino acids. CDR1 and CDR2 (germline): MNHEY, SVGAGI. As DNA, the CDR3 is TGTGCCAGCAGTCCGACGTTTGAGATCACTGAAGCTTTCTTT. Translation: CASSPTFEITEAFF.

This clonotype has a handful of counts. The chain recombines TRBV9 with TRBJ1-3; possible D gene TRBD1, 6 bases. This CDR3 has 16 residues. V was trimmed by 4 bases and J by 0 bases, leaving 14 bases between them. The germline CDR1 and CDR2 sequences are SGDLS and YYNGEE. CDR3 nucleotides: TGTGCCAGCAGCATCGGACAGATGCTCTCTGGAAACACCATATATTTT. Protein sequence: CASSIGQMLSGNTIYF. Full variable domain (rest looked up from reference TRBV9 and TRBJ1-3): DSGVTQTPKHLITATGQRVTLRCSPRSGDLSVYWYQQSLDQGLQFLIQYYNGEERAKGNILERFSAQQFPDLHSELNLSSLELGDSALYFCASSIGQMLSGNTIYFGEGSWLTVV.

This chain links TRBV6-5 with TRBJ2-7; 12 bases are shared with TRBD1. Unmatched junction bases numbered 8, after V lost 8 bases and J lost 6 bases. The CDR3 runs 14 residues. Germline V lookup: CDR1 MNHEY, CDR2 SVGAGI. The DNA for the CDR3 is TGTGCCAGCGGATTGGGACAGGGGGCATTCGAGCAGTACTTC. It is translated as CASGLGQGAFEQYF.

As regards this clonotype: A much larger clone is a single base away; this may be a read error. The chain couples TRBV9 to TRBJ1-6; 8 nucleotides line up with TRBD1. The CDR3 has 13 amino acids. The V gene's germline CDR1 is SGDLS and CDR2 YYNGEE. CDR3 sequence: CASGGQENSPPHF. The CDR3 DNA follows: TGTGCCAGCGGGGGACAGGAAAATTCACCCCCCCACTTT.

The chain recombines TRBV2 with TRBJ2-4, with TRBD1 matching 9 bases. The CDR3 has 14 residues. Losses at the gene ends were 4 bases for V and 4 bases for J; bases not matched to a gene: 2. Germline CDR1 SNHLY, CDR2 FYNNEI. The CDR3: CASSGGTGKNIQYF. As DNA, the CDR3 is TGTGCCAGCAGTGGGGGGACAGGGAAAAACATTCAGTACTTC.

This clonotype appeared many times. V is TRBV20-1 and J is TRBJ1-1; unclear D gene. The CDR3 consists of 13 residues. V was cut by 3 bases and J by 4 bases, with 12 bases left in between. CDR1 is DFQATT and CDR2 is SNEGSKA in the germline V gene (reference sequence). The CDR3 loop is CSARLMEGTEAFF. The DNA for the CDR3 is TGCAGTGCTAGGCTCATGGAGGGCACTGAAGCTTTCTTT.

The chain employs TRBV20-1 and TRBJ1-1; a possible D gene is TRBD1 (5 bases). The CDR3 extends over 15 amino acids. Germline loops: CDR1 DFQATT, CDR2 SNEGSKA (reference sequence). V dropped 0 bases and J dropped 5 bases, with 16 bases sitting between them. The DNA of the CDR3 is TGCAGTGCTAGAGATGGGCAGGGAAAGGGGACTGAAGCTTTCTTT. Translation: CSARDGQGKGTEAFF.

This chain uses TRBV5-5 with TRBJ1-1, with D perhaps matching TRBD1 (5 bases). This CDR3 region has 15 residues. V was trimmed by 4 bases and J by 3 bases, leaving 16 bases between them. Germline assignment: CDR1 SGHKS and CDR2 YYEKEE (reference sequence). CDR3 region: CASSQDVGGYTEAFF. Written as DNA, the CDR3 is TGTGCCAGCAGCCAAGATGTGGGGGGGTACACTGAAGCTTTCTTT.

The chain carries TRBV28 and TRBJ1-2, with D tentatively TRBD1 (6 bases). Trimming stripped 11 bases from V and 2 bases from J, with 18 bases between. This CDR3 spans 14 amino acids. Germline CDR1 is MDHEN and CDR2 is SYDVKM. CDR3 sequence: CACTSGEANYGYTF. DNA for the CDR3: TGTGCCTGCACCTCAGGGGAGGCGAACTATGGCTACACCTTC.

Only a few counts were recorded for this clonotype. The gene calls are TRBV10-3 and TRBJ2-7; 7 bases are a match to TRBD2. CDR1 and CDR2 (germline): ENHRY, SYGVKD. V was clipped by 10 bases and J by 0 bases; unmatched bases: 21. The CDR3 has 18 amino acids. This CDR3 is CATRSRPLGAGDSYEQYF. The CDR3 DNA reads as TGTGCCACCCGATCCAGGCCTCTCGGGGCGGGAGACTCCTACGAGCAGTACTTC.

This clonotype showed up many times. The rearrangement joins TRBV25-1 to TRBJ1-3, with D unclear. V lost 0 bases and J lost 3, with 12 bases in between. Germline CDR1 is MGHDK and CDR2 is SYGVNS. The CDR3 is 16 amino acids. DNA for the CDR3: TGTGCCAGCAGTGAATATGGTGAAGGGTTTGGAAACACCATATATTTT. Translating it yields CASSEYGEGFGNTIYF.

Of note for this clonotype: No conserved phenylalanine or tryptophan ends this CDR3, so it is likely a read error. The chain combines TRBV20-1 with TRBJ1-2, with D tentatively TRBD1 (6 bases). The germline CDR1 and CDR2 sequences are DFQATT and SNEGSKA (reference sequence). The CDR3 has 17 residues. With 0 bases removed from V and 4 bases from J, the gap between germline ends came to 21 bases. As DNA, the CDR3 is TGCAGTGCTAGAGAGACCCCTTACATGGACAGCCCCTATGGCTACACCTCC. Protein sequence: CSARETPYMDSPYGYTS.

In its sample, this clonotype was seen many times. The V gene is TRBV24-1, the J gene TRBJ1-5; the D gene is possibly TRBD1 (6 bases). The CDR3 contains 13 residues. CDR1 is KGHDR, CDR2 SFDVKD, per germline. V was clipped by 5 bases and J by 5 bases, with 9 bases between them. The CDR3 region is CATSGGGDQPQHF. The CDR3 region has the DNA TGTGCCACCAGTGGGGGGGGCGATCAGCCCCAGCATTTT.